The clone carrying this TCR beta chain turned up a few times. Its specificity is unknown. These data originate in a study of post-analysis software for immune sequencing data. Study summary: Relapsing-remitting, secondary progressive and progressive-relapsing multiple sclerosis courses were included. Study-wide points: A significant reduction in normalized Chao1 diversity was observed in multiple sclerosis patients versus controls. The F measure placed samples prepared in the same batch into strongly shared clusters.

cDNA libraries of TCR beta carried unique molecular identifiers. TCRdb itself ran the PCR reads through MiXCR, one entry per CDR3 protein. The sample lists 700,000 to 800,000 distinct CDR3 sequences, less than 35% occurring once. The receptor was isolated from a girl aged 10 to 17 with multiple sclerosis. The sample was blood.

CDR3 sequence: CASSLGRRAGGYTF. The CDR3 bases are TGTGCCAGCAGCCTGGGACGCCGGGCGGGAGGCTACACCTTC. The chain links TRBV12-3 or TRBV12-4 to TRBJ1-2; tentatively, D is TRBD1 (5 bases). Trimming pared 6 bases from V and 8 bases from J, leaving 19 bases between. The CDR3 has 14 residues.